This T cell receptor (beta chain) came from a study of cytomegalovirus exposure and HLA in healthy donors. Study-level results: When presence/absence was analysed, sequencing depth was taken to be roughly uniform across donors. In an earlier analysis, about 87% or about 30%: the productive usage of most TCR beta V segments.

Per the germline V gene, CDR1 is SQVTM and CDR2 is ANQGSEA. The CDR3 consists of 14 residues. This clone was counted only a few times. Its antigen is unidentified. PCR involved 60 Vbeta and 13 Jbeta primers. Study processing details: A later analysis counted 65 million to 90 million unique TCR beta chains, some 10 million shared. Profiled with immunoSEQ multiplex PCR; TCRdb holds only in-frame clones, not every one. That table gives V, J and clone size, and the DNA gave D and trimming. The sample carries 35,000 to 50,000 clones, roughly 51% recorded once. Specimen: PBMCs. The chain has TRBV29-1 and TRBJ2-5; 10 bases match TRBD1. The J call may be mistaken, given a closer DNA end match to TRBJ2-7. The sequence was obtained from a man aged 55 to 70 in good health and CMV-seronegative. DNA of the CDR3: TGCAGCGTTGATCCGGGACAGGGGCGCGGCGAGCAGTACTTC. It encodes CSVDPGQGRGEQYF.